This T cell receptor (beta chain) emerged from a study of OX40 agonist ivuxolimab in advanced cancers. Clones were sequenced by immunoSEQ multiplex PCR, and TCRdb holds only the in-frame ones, with some missing. Of tens of thousands of clones in the sample, around 82% are singletons; the top ten hold about 3.7%. Germline assignment: CDR1 LGHNA and CDR2 YSLEER. V lost 6 bases and J lost 3; bases outside the gene matches: 6. The CDR3 has 14 amino acids. Study-wide results and limits: Patients with a partial response at 0.1-3.0 mg/kg had among the lowest clonal expansion.

This clone was seen just once. What it binds is not known. The TCR was taken from an adult with an advanced solid tumor such as melanoma, head and neck, liver or kidney cancer. The V call is TRBV4-3, the J call TRBJ1-1; 8 bases are a match to TRBD1. This sample comprised CD4+ or CD8+ T cells sorted from blood, obtained in a trial of the OX40 agonist ivuxolimab. CDR3 nucleotides: TGCGCCAGCAGTCTACAGGGGGGGGACACTGAAGCTTTCTTT. Protein: CASSLQGGDTEAFF.